The 11 T cell receptor beta chains reported below all come from one sample, sequenced in a study of T-cell memory formation after mild COVID-19. Each CDR3 protein is one row after TCRdb ran MiXCR on the 5' RACE reads. This sample carries hundreds of thousands of distinct CDR3 sequences, roughly 20% of them seen once, and the ten largest clones take around an eighth. Sequenced input: PBMCs or a T cell subset sorted from them (not recorded which). Receptor source: an adult woman who had mild COVID-19 (a few samples of this study predate the infection). Cell type and time point are not known.

The genes are TRBV11-2 and TRBJ2-3, with 7 bases aligning to TRBD1. The V gene end was trimmed by 5 bases and the J gene end by 4 bases; junction bases not matched to a gene: 9. The germline CDR1 and CDR2 sequences are SGHAT and FQNNGV. This CDR3 has 15 residues. The CDR3 region is CASSTQTGVSDTQYF. The DNA of the CDR3 is TGTGCCAGCAGCACCCAAACAGGGGTCTCAGATACGCAGTATTTT.

The rearrangement joins TRBV30 to TRBJ2-3; D gene ambiguous. Trimming left V 1 base short and J 3 bases short, with 5 bases between. The CDR3 is 12 residues long. Germline CDR1 and CDR2: GTSNPN and SVGIG (reference sequence). CDR3 nucleotides: TGTGCCTGGAGTGAGGCAACAGATACGCAGTATTTT. Translation gives CAWSEATDTQYF.

J is TRBJ2-2 and V is TRBV29-1, with TRBD1 identical over 8 bases. The CDR3 consists of 14 residues. The V gene end was trimmed by 6 bases and the J gene end by 4 bases; junction bases not matched to a gene: 7. The germline V gene encodes CDR1 SQVTM and CDR2 ANQGSEA. The CDR3 reads CSVGQGGITGELFF. CDR3 bases: TGCAGCGTAGGACAGGGAGGTATCACCGGGGAGCTGTTTTTT.

Only a few counts were recorded for this clonotype. This chain links TRBV7-9 with TRBJ2-4; D tentatively reads TRBD1 or TRBD2 (5 bases each). Germline V gene lookup returns CDR1 SEHNR and CDR2 FQNEAQ (reference sequence). The V end lost 0 bases, the J end lost 8 bases, and 17 bases lay between the germline ends. This CDR3 comprises 16 residues. In nucleotides, the CDR3 is TGTGCCAGCAGCTTAGCGTTTGGGGCCTCGGGGTACATTCAGTACTTC. It is translated as CASSLAFGASGYIQYF.

This clonotype was seen ten or more times. The genes are TRBV7-9 and TRBJ2-1; 9 bases map to TRBD1. Germline CDR1 is SEHNR and CDR2 is FQNEAQ (reference sequence). J lost 10 bases, V lost 5 bases, and 12 bases had no gene match. This CDR3 has 15 residues. CDR3 sequence: CASSTPGQGVWEQFF. CDR3 bases: TGTGCCAGCAGCACGCCGGGACAGGGAGTTTGGGAGCAGTTCTTC.

This chain uses TRBV30 with TRBJ2-7; no clear D gene. The V end was cut by 3 bases, the J end by 3 bases, with 12 bases between. CDR1 and CDR2 (germline): GTSNPN, SVGIG (reference sequence). This CDR3 contains 13 residues. Here the CDR3 DNA reads TGTGCCTGGAGCGCGACTGACATCTACGAGCAGTACTTC. Its translation is CAWSATDIYEQYF.

This clonotype was recorded only once. The chain uses TRBV5-1 and TRBJ2-7, with 7 bases lining up with TRBD2. The CDR3 consists of 13 residues. The germline V gene encodes CDR1 SGHRS and CDR2 YFSETQ. With 4 bases clipped from V and 2 bases from J, the junction kept 3 bases outside the gene matches. The CDR3 region has the DNA TGCGCCAGCAGCGGTGGGACTACCTACGAGCAGTACTTC. Its translation: CASSGGTTYEQYF.

This rearrangement joins TRBV5-1 to TRBJ1-2; D call uncertain. The ends were cut back, 0 bases at V and 1 base at J, with 7 bases in the middle. CDR1 and CDR2 from the germline V gene are SGHRS and YFSETQ. The CDR3 has 14 amino acids. DNA of the CDR3: TGCGCCAGCAGCTTGGATGGCTTTAACTATGGCTACACCTTC. This translates into CASSLDGFNYGYTF. Complete variable domain (other parts from reference TRBV5-1 and TRBJ1-2): KAGVTQTPRYLIKTRGQQVTLSCSPISGHRSVSWYQQTPGQGLQFLFEYFSETQRNKGNFPGRFSGRQFSNSRSEMNVSTLELGDSALYLCASSLDGFNYGYTFGSGTRLTVV.

This clonotype turned up a few times. The chain has TRBV20-1 and TRBJ2-3, with 8 positions matching TRBD1. The junction had 4 bases not matched to a gene; V was cut back by 3 bases and J by 5 bases. CDR1 DFQATT and CDR2 SNEGSKA come from the germline V gene (reference sequence). CDR3 length equals 13 residues. The CDR3 bases are TGCAGTGCTAGGGGGACAGGTGTAGATACGCAGTATTTT. Amino acids: CSARGTGVDTQYF.

This clonotype was counted only a few times. The chain couples TRBV20-1 to TRBJ2-1; D is perhaps TRBD2 (5 bases). This CDR3 spans 15 amino acids. CDR1 is DFQATT and CDR2 is SNEGSKA in the germline V gene (reference sequence). V gave up 5 bases and J gave up 5 bases, with 19 bases separating them. The DNA of the CDR3 is TGCAGTGCTGGCCTCTCGGTAGCGTTCGACAATGAGCAGTTCTTC. As protein: CSAGLSVAFDNEQFF.

The chain couples TRBV18 to TRBJ1-2; TRBD1 is a possible D gene (5 bases). CDR3 length: 13 residues. The V and J ends lost 3 bases and 8 bases respectively, with 13 bases between them. Looked up from germline, CDR1 is KGHSH and CDR2 is LQKENI. CDR3 in amino acids: CASSPQGAEGYTF. The CDR3 region has the DNA TGTGCCAGCTCACCCCAGGGTGCTGAAGGCTACACCTTC.